The next 8 T cell receptor beta chains were all read from a single sample in a study of cytomegalovirus exposure and HLA in healthy donors. Primers included in the PCR were 60 Vbeta and 13 Jbeta primers. TCRdb keeps only in-frame clones here, not all; method: immunoSEQ multiplex PCR. The repertoire includes around 110,000 clones, roughly 69% of them detected once, and 9.5% sits in the top ten. Sequenced sample: PBMCs. The receptors were gathered from a woman aged 40-49 years in good health and CMV-seropositive.

The chain has TRBV7-9 and TRBJ2-1; no clear D gene. Trimming removed 6 bases from V and 7 bases from J, with 7 bases in between. The germline CDR1 and CDR2 sequences are SEHNR and FQNEAQ (reference sequence). This CDR3 region has 11 residues. The CDR3 protein is CASRTTNEQFF. CDR3 sequence (DNA): TGTGCCAGCAGAACTACGAATGAGCAGTTCTTC. The whole variable domain, filled in from reference TRBV7-9 and TRBJ2-1, reads DTGVSQNPRHKITKRGQNVTFRCDPISEHNRLYWYRQTLGQGPEFLTYFQNEAQLEKSRLLSDRFSAERPKGSFSTLEIQRTEQGDSAMYLCASRTTNEQFFGPGTRLTVL.

This chain joins TRBV19 and TRBJ2-7, with 10 bases fitting TRBD1. The CDR3 is 13 residues long. CDR1 LNHDA and CDR2 SQIVND come from the germline V gene (reference sequence). V was pared by 6 bases and J by 7 bases, with 6 bases of the junction left unmatched. CDR3 protein: CASSDRGLNEQYF. CDR3 sequence (DNA): TGTGCCAGTAGCGACAGGGGGCTTAATGAGCAGTACTTC.

The rearrangement links TRBV25-1 to TRBJ1-2; 7 bases line up with TRBD1. Germline V gene data show CDR1 as MGHDK and CDR2 as SYGVNS. With 6 bases clipped from V and 2 bases from J, the junction kept 6 bases outside the gene matches. The CDR3 has 14 residues. This CDR3 reads CASRDSTGNYGYTF. The DNA for the CDR3 is TGTGCCAGCAGAGACTCGACAGGGAACTATGGCTACACCTTC.

The V and J genes are TRBV19 and TRBJ2-1, with no clear D. Trimming stripped 5 bases from V and 0 bases from J, with 8 bases between. The germline V gene encodes CDR1 LNHDA and CDR2 SQIVND (reference sequence). The CDR3 contains 14 residues. Here the CDR3 DNA reads TGTGCCAGTAGTGTTCGCGGCTCCTACAATGAGCAGTTCTTC. Translating it yields CASSVRGSYNEQFF.

The sample holds a few counts of this clone. The chain joins TRBV30 to TRBJ1-1; TRBD1 aligns across 8 bases. CDR3 size: 15 residues. Germline V gene lookup returns CDR1 GTSNPN and CDR2 SVGIG (reference sequence). V was clipped by 2 bases and J by 5 bases; unmatched bases: 10. The CDR3 protein is CAWSYTTGDYTEAFF. In nucleotides, the CDR3 is TGTGCCTGGAGTTACACGACAGGGGATTATACTGAAGCTTTCTTT. Drawing the rest from reference TRBV30 and TRBJ1-1, the complete variable domain is SQTIHQWPATLVQPVGSPLSLECTVEGTSNPNLYWYRQAAGRGLQLLFYSVGIGQISSEVPQNLSASRPQDRQFILSSKKLLLSDSGFYLCAWSYTTGDYTEAFFGQGTRLTVV.

This clone came up once. J is TRBJ1-5 and V is TRBV5-8, with unresolved D. The V gene lost 4 bases and the J gene lost 7 bases, with 9 bases spanning the gap. The CDR3 runs to 12 residues. Germline V gives CDR1 SGHTS, CDR2 YDEGEE. In nucleotides, the CDR3 is TGTGCCAGCAGCCGGAGGGTACAGCCCCAGCATTTT. This translates into CASSRRVQPQHF.

This clone has only a few counts. This rearrangement joins TRBV14 to TRBJ2-3, with D possibly TRBD2 on 6 matching bases. V gave up 0 bases and J gave up 4 bases, with 14 bases separating them. This CDR3 is 16 amino acids long. Germline loops: CDR1 SGHDN, CDR2 FVKESK. CDR3 region: CASSQDYEPSADTQYF. The CDR3 nucleotides are TGTGCCAGCAGCCAAGATTACGAGCCTAGCGCAGATACGCAGTATTTT.

This clone was found a few times. The chain carries TRBV6-1 and TRBJ2-3; D is possibly TRBD2 (5 bases). Trimming removed 0 bases at V and 4 bases at J, with 17 bases between. The CDR3 covers 17 residues. CDR1 is MNHNS, CDR2 SASEGT, per germline. The CDR3 loop reads CASSEAALFLRADTQYF. The CDR3 DNA reads as TGTGCCAGCAGTGAAGCGGCCCTCTTTCTGAGGGCAGATACGCAGTATTTT.